This entry describes one T cell receptor (beta chain). Its antigen is unknown. Germline V gene data show CDR1 as GTSNPN and CDR2 as SVGIG (reference sequence). The junction had 4 bases not matched to a gene; V was cut back by 6 bases and J by 1 base. The CDR3 totals 13 residues. Both 60 Vbeta primers and 13 Jbeta primers went into the PCR. Measured with immunoSEQ multiplex PCR; TCRdb has only the in-frame clones, and not every one. Among about 77,000 clones listed, about 80% were seen once. The data stem from a study of cytomegalovirus exposure and HLA in healthy donors. Study-wide points: In an earlier analysis, about 87% or about 30%: the productive usage of most TCR beta V segments.

The sequenced sample consisted of PBMCs. The J gene is TRBJ2-5, the V gene TRBV30, with 8 bases fitting TRBD1. This TCR came from a man aged 40-55 years in good health and CMV-seronegative. The CDR3 sequence: CACLQGGQETQYF. The CDR3 bases are TGTGCCTGCCTACAGGGGGGCCAAGAGACCCAGTACTTC.